Below, one TCR beta chain is given with its context. Its antigen is not identified. Produced via immunoSEQ multiplex PCR; TCRdb's table is partial and in-frame only. The repertoire consists of 9,500 to 15,000 clones, with more than 70% occurring once and the leading ten covering more than 1%. The data belong to a study of regulatory dendritic cells for organ transplantation. Sorted subsets were CFSE-labeled and cultured approximately 5 days with allogeneic dendritic cells. From germline, CDR1 is MDHEN and CDR2 SYDVKM. CDR3 size: 16 residues. The ends lost 3 bases at V and 7 bases at J; junction bases unmatched: 8. Study-wide points: Regulatory dendritic cells appeared to expand memory CD8+ clones less than mature ones.

This rearrangement joins TRBV28 to TRBJ2-2; 10 bases fit TRBD2. This receptor was identified in a human donor in good health. The sequenced sample consisted of naive CD8+ T cells from blood cultured with regulatory dendritic cells. Subset in this sample: CD45RA+ naive T cells. The CDR3 nucleotides read TGTGCCAGCAGTTTGAGCCTAGCGGGGGATCACGGGGAGCTGTTTTTT. It encodes CASSLSLAGDHGELFF.